These T cell receptor beta chains were read from a single sample in a study of blood T cell repertoires in COVID-19. TCRdb's table, derived via immunoSEQ multiplex PCR, lists solely in-frame clones and lacks some. The data show 130,000 to 150,000 clones, about four fifths seen once. The sample comprised PBMCs or T cells enriched from blood (not recorded which). Receptors were obtained from a man aged 40-55 years with acute COVID-19. CDR3s leave out the opening cysteine and the closing phenylalanine or tryptophan. Fields, in order: J gene, V gene, CDR3 protein.

>TRBJ2-1|TRBV5-4
ASSVARNEQF
>TRBJ1-2|TRBV11-2
ASSLGQRGGYT
>TRBJ1-1|TRBV28
ASSLGGVTEAF
>TRBJ2-3|TRBV12-2
ASRLGGLAGALRTDTQY
>TRBJ1-1|TRBV5-4
ASSLGLPGAEAF
>TRBJ1-5|TRBV7-2
ASSQQGQSNQPQH
>TRBJ2-3|TRBV7-9
ASSRTQY
>TRBJ2-3|TRBV19
AIEIGDTQY
>TRBJ2-7|TRBV5-4
ASSSARGRANEQY
>TRBJ1-2|TRBV21-1
ASSNRLRQGANYGYT
>TRBJ2-5|TRBV19
ASSIGAGAQGTQY
>TRBJ2-7|TRBV7-2
ASSFTQGMHEQY
>TRBJ1-2|TRBV5-6
ASSLAGMGNYGYT
>TRBJ2-1|TRBV11-3
ASSFHHLNSGGGEQF
>TRBJ1-1|TRBV30
AWNPLGGEAF
>TRBJ2-7|TRBV29-1
SVRTGSYEQY
>TRBJ1-1|TRBV5-1
ASSLTGASLVNTEAF
>TRBJ2-7|TRBV5-6
ASSLELSYEQY
>TRBJ1-2|TRBV29-1
SGADYRSTNYGYT
>TRBJ2-1|TRBV9
ASSVSGSYNEQF
>TRBJ2-5|TRBV28
ASSSQREGSRETQY
>TRBJ2-2|TRBV9
ASSPGTHYSGELF
>TRBJ1-6|TRBV7-2
ASSLGSSYNSPLH
>TRBJ2-5|TRBV4-3
ASSQRDRRGLETQY
>TRBJ1-1|TRBV28
ASTAWGAEAF
>TRBJ1-1|TRBV27
ASSFRQGVVMNTEAF
>TRBJ1-1|TRBV4-3
ASSQNKGITEAF
>TRBJ1-2|TRBV6-2/TRBV6-3
ASSPGVGYT
>TRBJ2-1|TRBV28
ASSLASLAGEPNEQF
>TRBJ2-2|TRBV7-2
ASSLSGSKSGELF
>TRBJ2-5|TRBV5-4
ASSSASGRWETQY
>TRBJ1-2|TRBV4-3
ASSQAMEREYGYT
>TRBJ1-2|TRBV6-1
ASSEGTANYGYT
>TRBJ2-7|TRBV28
ASSPPGGPYEQY
>TRBJ2-7|TRBV4-3
ASSQDLGQSYEQY
>TRBJ1-3|TRBV5-6
ASTSTGSGNTIY
>TRBJ1-3|TRBV15
ATSRGSGNTIY
>TRBJ1-5|TRBV18
ASSLGTGDQPQH
>TRBJ2-1|TRBV6-2/TRBV6-3
ASSTAGGWTEQF
>TRBJ2-3|TRBV27
ASSSTDTQY
>TRBJ1-2|TRBV5-4
ASSLEAENYGYT
>TRBJ2-7|TRBV28
ASSLIPQGEYEQY
>TRBJ2-2|TRBV10-3
AISEAQGGTGELF
>TRBJ1-3|TRBV30
AWSGGDSGNTIY
>TRBJ1-5|TRBV4-2
ASSQDGSNQPQH